This T cell receptor beta chain appears in the sequencing data of a study of blood T cells in healthy people across ages. Broader study findings: As naive T cell percentage varied, TCR beta diversity correlated strongly with it.

Through a sample-barcoded 5' primer and a J-beta primer mix, a second PCR was run for 7 to 11 cycles. Every single cDNA molecule received a tag from a template-switch adaptor with 12 random nucleotides. MiXCR, run by TCRdb on the 5' RACE reads, gives a single entry per CDR3 protein. The table lists about 280,000 distinct CDR3 sequences, roughly 26% of them singletons. Ten or more counts support this clonotype. Its antigen is as yet unknown. The CDR3 consists of 17 residues. Germline assignment: CDR1 LNHNV and CDR2 YYDKDF (reference sequence). V was clipped by 0 bases and J by 2 bases, with 13 bases between them.

What was sequenced was blood. The origin of this receptor is a woman aged 70 to 79 in good health. V is TRBV15 and J is TRBJ1-4; no reliable D call. CDR3 loop: CATSRDLRQMTNEKLFF. The CDR3 coding sequence is TGTGCCACCAGCAGAGACCTAAGACAAATGACTAATGAAAAACTGTTTTTT.